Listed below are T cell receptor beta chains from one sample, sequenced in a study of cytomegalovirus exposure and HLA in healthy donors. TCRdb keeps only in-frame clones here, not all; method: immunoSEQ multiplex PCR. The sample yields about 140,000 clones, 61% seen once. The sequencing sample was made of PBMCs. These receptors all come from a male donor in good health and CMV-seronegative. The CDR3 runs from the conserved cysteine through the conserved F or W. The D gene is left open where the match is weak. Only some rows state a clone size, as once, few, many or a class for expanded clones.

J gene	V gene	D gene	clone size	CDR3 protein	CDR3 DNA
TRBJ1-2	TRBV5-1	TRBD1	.	CASSLQGAANYGYTF	TGCGCCAGCAGCCTACAGGGGGCCGCTAACTATGGCTACACCTTC
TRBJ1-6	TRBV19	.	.	CASSIPTSSYNSPLHF	TGTGCCAGTAGTATTCCCACGAGCTCCTATAATTCACCCCTCCACTTT
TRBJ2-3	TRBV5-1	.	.	CATGGAQTDTQYF	TGCGCTACTGGGGGGGCCCAGACAGATACGCAGTATTTT
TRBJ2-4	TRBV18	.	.	CASSPRAGESIQYF	TGTGCCAGCTCACCACGGGCAGGGGAATCCATTCAGTACTTC
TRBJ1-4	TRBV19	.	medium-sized	CASTRGGTNEKLFF	TGTGCCAGTACTAGGGGGGGAACTAATGAAAAACTGTTTTTT
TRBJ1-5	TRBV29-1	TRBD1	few	CSVLRGQGQPQHF	TGCAGCGTTCTTAGGGGGCAGGGTCAGCCCCAGCATTTT
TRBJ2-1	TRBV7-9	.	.	CASSIDSGEPSEQFF	TGTGCCAGCAGCATCGACTCAGGGGAGCCCTCCGAGCAGTTCTTC
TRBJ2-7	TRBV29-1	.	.	CSVDAGYGSYEQYF	TGCAGCGTTGACGCGGGGTACGGGTCCTACGAGCAGTACTTC
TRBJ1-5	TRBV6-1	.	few	CASSGAGGYSNQPQHF	TGTGCCAGCAGTGGGGCGGGAGGATATAGCAATCAGCCCCAGCATTTT
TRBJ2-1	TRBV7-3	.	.	CASSSPGGPHNEQFF	TGTGCCAGCAGCTCCCCTGGAGGTCCCCACAATGAGCAGTTCTTC
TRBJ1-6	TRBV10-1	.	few	CASSDSGKGDSPLHF	TGCGCCAGCAGCGATTCAGGGAAGGGCGATTCACCCCTCCACTTT
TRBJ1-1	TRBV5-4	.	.	CSSSLVVQGNTEAFF	TGTTCCAGCAGCTTGGTGGTACAGGGGAACACTGAAGCTTTCTTT
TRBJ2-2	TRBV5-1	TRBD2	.	CASSRMTSGSTGELFF	TGCGCCAGCAGCCGAATGACTAGCGGGTCCACCGGGGAGCTGTTTTTT
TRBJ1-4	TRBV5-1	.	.	CASSLMGAANEKLFF	TGCGCCAGCAGCTTGATGGGGGCAGCTAATGAAAAACTGTTTTTT
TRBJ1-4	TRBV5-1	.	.	CASSFQWGPNEKLFF	TGCGCCAGCAGCTTTCAATGGGGGCCCAATGAAAAACTGTTTTTT
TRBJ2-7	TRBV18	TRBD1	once	CASSLTGTEQYF	TGTGCCAGCTCACTGACAGGGACCGAGCAGTACTTC
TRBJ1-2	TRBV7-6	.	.	CASSLVDTGQSYGYTF	TGTGCCAGCAGCTTGGTAGACACCGGACAGTCCTATGGCTACACCTTC
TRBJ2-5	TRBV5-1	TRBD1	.	CASSLVGTEETQYF	TGCGCCAGCAGCTTGGTGGGGACAGAGGAGACCCAGTACTTC
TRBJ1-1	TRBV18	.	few	CASSPPLSQGFLDTEAFF	TGTGCCAGCTCACCACCCCTCTCACAGGGTTTCCTTGACACTGAAGCTTTCTTT
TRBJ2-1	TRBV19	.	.	CASSKPGLYNEQFF	TGTGCCAGTAGTAAACCGGGACTTTACAATGAGCAGTTCTTC
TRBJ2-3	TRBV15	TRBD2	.	CATSGLAPSTDTQYF	TGTGCCACCAGCGGACTAGCACCTAGCACAGATACGCAGTATTTT
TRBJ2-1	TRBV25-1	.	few	CAITDQGYNEQFF	TGTGCCATTACCGACCAGGGTTACAATGAGCAGTTCTTC
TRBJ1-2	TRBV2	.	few	CASSPDRDPAYGYTF	TGTGCCAGCAGTCCTGACAGAGACCCCGCCTATGGCTACACCTTC
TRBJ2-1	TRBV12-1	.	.	CASSLTGTSGGAAYNEQFF	TGTGCCAGCAGCTTGACCGGGACTAGCGGGGGGGCCGCCTACAATGAGCAGTTCTTC
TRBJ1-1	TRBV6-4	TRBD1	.	CASRRQGGNTEAFF	TGTGCCAGCAGAAGACAGGGTGGGAACACTGAAGCTTTCTTT
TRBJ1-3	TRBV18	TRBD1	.	CASSPWTGLSGNTIYF	TGTGCCAGCTCACCATGGACAGGCCTCTCTGGAAACACCATATATTTT
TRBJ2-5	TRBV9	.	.	CASSVGGGTKETQYF	TGTGCCAGCAGCGTAGGAGGGGGTACCAAAGAGACCCAGTACTTC
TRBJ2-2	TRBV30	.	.	CAWSSRTGELFF	TGTGCCTGGAGTTCCCGTACCGGGGAGCTGTTTTTT
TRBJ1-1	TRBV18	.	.	CASSPPSVNTEAFF	TGTGCCAGCTCACCACCGTCTGTGAACACTGAAGCTTTCTTT
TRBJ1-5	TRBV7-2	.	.	CASSLVPGDMGQPQHF	TGTGCCAGCAGCTTAGTGCCAGGTGATATGGGTCAGCCCCAGCATTTT
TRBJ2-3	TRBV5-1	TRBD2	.	CASSFSRGGVPDTQYF	TGCGCCAGCAGCTTCTCTCGGGGGGGCGTGCCAGATACGCAGTATTTT
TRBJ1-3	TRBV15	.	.	CATSSGGSSGNTIYF	TGTGCCACCAGCAGCGGCGGGAGCTCTGGAAACACCATATATTTT
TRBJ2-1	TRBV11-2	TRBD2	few	CASRPGLAGGDEQFF	TGTGCCAGCAGACCAGGACTAGCGGGGGGGGATGAGCAGTTCTTC
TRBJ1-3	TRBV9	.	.	CASSVGHGNTIYF	TGTGCCAGCAGCGTAGGACATGGAAACACCATATATTTT
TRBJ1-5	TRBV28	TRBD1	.	CASKPFPRDRGYQPQHF	TGTGCCAGCAAACCTTTCCCTCGTGACAGGGGATATCAGCCCCAGCATTTT
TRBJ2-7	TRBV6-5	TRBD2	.	CASSYSLAGAHYEQYF	TGTGCCAGCAGTTACTCCCTAGCGGGGGCCCACTACGAGCAGTACTTC
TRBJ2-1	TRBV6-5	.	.	CASSYIPGFANEQFF	TGTGCCAGCAGTTACATTCCCGGGTTTGCCAATGAGCAGTTCTTC
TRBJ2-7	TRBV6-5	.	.	CASSYSTGYEQYF	TGTGCCAGCAGTTACTCGACAGGCTACGAGCAGTACTTC
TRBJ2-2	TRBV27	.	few	CASSWGSGSNTGELFF	TGTGCCAGCAGTTGGGGTTCCGGGAGTAACACCGGGGAGCTGTTTTTT
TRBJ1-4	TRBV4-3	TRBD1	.	CASSQGQGNEKLFF	TGCGCCAGCAGCCAGGGACAGGGGAATGAAAAACTGTTTTTT
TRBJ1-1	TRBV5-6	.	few	CASSLAARVGAEAFF	TGTGCCAGCAGCTTGGCAGCCAGGGTTGGCGCTGAAGCTTTCTTT
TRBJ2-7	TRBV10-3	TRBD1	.	CAISPETGAYEQYF	TGTGCCATCAGTCCCGAGACAGGGGCCTACGAGCAGTACTTC
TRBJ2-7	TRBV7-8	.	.	CASSLIGRDEQYF	TGTGCCAGCAGCTTAATTGGTCGGGACGAGCAGTACTTC
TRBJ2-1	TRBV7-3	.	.	CASSSQGTEQFF	TGTGCCAGCAGCTCACAGGGAACTGAGCAGTTCTTC
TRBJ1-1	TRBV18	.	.	CASSPQTWRDNTEAFF	TGTGCCAGCTCACCACAAACATGGAGGGACAACACTGAAGCTTTCTTT
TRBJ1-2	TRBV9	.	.	CASNRDPFGYTF	TGTGCCAGCAACAGGGATCCCTTCGGCTACACCTTC
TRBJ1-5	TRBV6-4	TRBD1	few	CASSMTGVGQPQHF	TGTGCCAGCAGTATGACAGGGGTGGGTCAGCCCCAGCATTTT
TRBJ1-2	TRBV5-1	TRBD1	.	CASSPGDRGYYGYTF	TGCGCCAGCAGCCCTGGGGACAGGGGATACTATGGCTACACCTTC
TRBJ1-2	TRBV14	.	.	CASSHARDGGYTF	TGTGCCAGCAGCCACGCCAGGGATGGGGGCTACACCTTC
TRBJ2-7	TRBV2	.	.	CASSDFAAYEQYF	TGTGCCAGCAGTGATTTCGCCGCTTACGAGCAGTACTTC
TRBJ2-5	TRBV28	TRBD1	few	CASSPGQGGWQYF	TGTGCCAGCAGTCCTGGACAGGGAGGATGGCAGTACTTC
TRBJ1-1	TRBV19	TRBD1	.	CASSIGDRGRAAEAFF	TGTGCCAGTAGTATCGGGGACAGGGGTAGGGCGGCTGAAGCTTTCTTT
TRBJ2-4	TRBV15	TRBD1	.	CATSRDRQDRAKNIQYF	TGTGCCACCAGCAGAGATCGTCAGGACAGGGCCAAAAACATTCAGTACTTC